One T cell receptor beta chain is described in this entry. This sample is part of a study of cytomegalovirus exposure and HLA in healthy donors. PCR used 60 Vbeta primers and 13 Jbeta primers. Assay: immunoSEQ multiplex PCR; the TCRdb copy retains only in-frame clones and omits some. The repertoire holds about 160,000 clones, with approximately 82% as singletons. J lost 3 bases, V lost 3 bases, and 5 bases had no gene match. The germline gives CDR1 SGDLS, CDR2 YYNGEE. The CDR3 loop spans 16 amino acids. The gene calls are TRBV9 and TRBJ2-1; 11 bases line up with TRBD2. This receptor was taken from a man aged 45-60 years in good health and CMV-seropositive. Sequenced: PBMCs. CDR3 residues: CASSATSGEYYNEQFF. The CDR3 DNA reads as TGTGCCAGCAGCGCGACTAGCGGGGAGTACTACAATGAGCAGTTCTTC.